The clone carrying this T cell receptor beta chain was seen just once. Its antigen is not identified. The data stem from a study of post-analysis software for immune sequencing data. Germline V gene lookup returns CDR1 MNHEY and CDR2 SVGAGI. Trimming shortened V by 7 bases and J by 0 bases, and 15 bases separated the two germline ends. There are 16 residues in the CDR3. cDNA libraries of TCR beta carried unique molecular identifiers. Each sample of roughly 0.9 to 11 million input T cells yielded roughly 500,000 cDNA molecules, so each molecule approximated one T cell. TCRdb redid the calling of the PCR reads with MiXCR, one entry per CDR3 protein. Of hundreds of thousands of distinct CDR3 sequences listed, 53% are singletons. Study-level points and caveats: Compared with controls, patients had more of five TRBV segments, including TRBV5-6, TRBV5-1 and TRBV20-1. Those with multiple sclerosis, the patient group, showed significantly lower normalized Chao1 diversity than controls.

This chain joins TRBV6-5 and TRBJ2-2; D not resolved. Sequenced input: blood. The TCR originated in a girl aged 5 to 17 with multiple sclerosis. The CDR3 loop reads CASNADQFANTGELFF. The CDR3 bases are TGTGCCAGCAACGCAGACCAGTTCGCGAACACCGGGGAGCTGTTTTTT.